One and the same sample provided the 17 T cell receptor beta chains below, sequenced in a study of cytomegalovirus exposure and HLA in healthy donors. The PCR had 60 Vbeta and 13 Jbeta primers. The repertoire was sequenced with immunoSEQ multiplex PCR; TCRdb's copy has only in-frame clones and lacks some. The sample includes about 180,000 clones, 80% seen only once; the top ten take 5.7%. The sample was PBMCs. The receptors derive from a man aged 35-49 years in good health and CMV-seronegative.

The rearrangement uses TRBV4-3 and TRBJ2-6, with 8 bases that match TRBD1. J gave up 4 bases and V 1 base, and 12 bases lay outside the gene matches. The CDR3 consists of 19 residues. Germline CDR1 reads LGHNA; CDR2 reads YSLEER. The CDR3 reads CASSQGIGQGLPGANVLTF. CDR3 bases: TGCGCCAGCAGCCAAGGGATTGGACAGGGTCTCCCCGGGGCCAACGTCCTGACTTTC.

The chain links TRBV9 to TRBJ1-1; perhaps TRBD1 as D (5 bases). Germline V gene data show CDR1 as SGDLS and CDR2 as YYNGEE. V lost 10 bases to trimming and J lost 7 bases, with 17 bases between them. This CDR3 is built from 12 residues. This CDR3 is CASAGRRGEAFF. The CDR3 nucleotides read TGTGCCTCTGCGGGCAGGAGGGGTGAAGCTTTCTTT.

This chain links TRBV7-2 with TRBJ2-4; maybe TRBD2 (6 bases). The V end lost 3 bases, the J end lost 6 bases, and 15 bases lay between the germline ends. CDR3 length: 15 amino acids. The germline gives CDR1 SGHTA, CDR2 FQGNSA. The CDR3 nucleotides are TGTGCCAGCAGCTTGATCAGGGAGGATAGAAACATTCAGTACTTC. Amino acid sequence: CASSLIREDRNIQYF.

CDR3 residues: CASSLSNLVGYTF. The CDR3 coding sequence is TGCGCCAGCAGCTTGTCCAACTTAGTTGGCTACACCTTC. The genes are TRBV5-1 and TRBJ1-2, with D unclear. Per the germline V gene, CDR1 is SGHRS and CDR2 is YFSETQ. This CDR3 is built from 13 residues. V gave up 1 base and J gave up 7 bases, with 11 bases separating them. Drawing the rest from reference TRBV5-1 and TRBJ1-2, the complete variable domain is KAGVTQTPRYLIKTRGQQVTLSCSPISGHRSVSWYQQTPGQGLQFLFEYFSETQRNKGNFPGRFSGRQFSNSRSEMNVSTLELGDSALYLCASSLSNLVGYTFGSGTRLTVV.

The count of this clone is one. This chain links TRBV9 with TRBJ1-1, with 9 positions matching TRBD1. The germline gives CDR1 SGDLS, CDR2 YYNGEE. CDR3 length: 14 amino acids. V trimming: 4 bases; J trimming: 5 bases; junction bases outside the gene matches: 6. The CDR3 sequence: CASSSDRGNTEAFF. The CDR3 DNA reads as TGTGCCAGCAGCTCGGACAGGGGAAATACTGAAGCTTTCTTT.

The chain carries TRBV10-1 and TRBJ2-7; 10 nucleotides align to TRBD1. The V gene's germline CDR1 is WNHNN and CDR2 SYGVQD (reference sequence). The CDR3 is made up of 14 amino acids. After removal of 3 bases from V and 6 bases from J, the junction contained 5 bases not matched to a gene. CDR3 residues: CASSDPGQGFEQYF. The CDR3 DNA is TGCGCCAGCAGTGATCCGGGACAGGGGTTCGAGCAGTACTTC.

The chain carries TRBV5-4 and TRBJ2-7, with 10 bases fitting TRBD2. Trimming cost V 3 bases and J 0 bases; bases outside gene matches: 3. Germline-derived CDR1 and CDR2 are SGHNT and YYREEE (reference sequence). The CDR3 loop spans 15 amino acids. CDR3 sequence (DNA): TGTGCCAGCAGCTCTGGGACTAGCGTCTCCTACGAGCAGTACTTC. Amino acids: CASSSGTSVSYEQYF.

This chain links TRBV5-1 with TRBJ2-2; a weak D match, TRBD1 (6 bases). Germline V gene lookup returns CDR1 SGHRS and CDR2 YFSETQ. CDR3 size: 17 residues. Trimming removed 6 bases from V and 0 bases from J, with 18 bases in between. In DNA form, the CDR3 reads TGCGCCAGCACTCCGGTCGGGACAACTTCGAACACCGGGGAGCTGTTTTTT. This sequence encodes CASTPVGTTSNTGELFF.

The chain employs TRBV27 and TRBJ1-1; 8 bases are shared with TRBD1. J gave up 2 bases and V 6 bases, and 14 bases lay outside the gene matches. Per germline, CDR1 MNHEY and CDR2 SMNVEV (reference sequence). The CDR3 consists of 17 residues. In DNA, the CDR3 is TGTGCCAGCAGCCCCTTCGGACAGGGCGGTGGAAACACTGAAGCTTTCTTT. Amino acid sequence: CASSPFGQGGGNTEAFF.

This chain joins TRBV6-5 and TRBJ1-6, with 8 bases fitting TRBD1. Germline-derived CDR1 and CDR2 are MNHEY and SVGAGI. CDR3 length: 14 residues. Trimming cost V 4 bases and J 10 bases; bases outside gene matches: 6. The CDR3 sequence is CASSSVDRGSPLHF. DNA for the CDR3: TGTGCCAGCAGTTCCGTAGACAGGGGATCACCCCTCCACTTT.

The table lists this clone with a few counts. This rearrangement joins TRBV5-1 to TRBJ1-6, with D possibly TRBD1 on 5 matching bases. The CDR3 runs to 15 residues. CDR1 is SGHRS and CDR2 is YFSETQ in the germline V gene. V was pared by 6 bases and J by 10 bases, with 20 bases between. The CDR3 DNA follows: TGCGCCAGCACCCGGGCAGGGCCCCTGGTGTCACCCCTCCACTTT. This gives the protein CASTRAGPLVSPLHF.

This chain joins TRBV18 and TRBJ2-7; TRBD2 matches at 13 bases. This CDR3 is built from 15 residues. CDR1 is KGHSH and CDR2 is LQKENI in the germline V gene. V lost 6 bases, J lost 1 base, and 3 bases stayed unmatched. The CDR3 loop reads CASSSTSGGSYEQYF. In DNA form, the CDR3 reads TGTGCCAGCTCGTCGACTAGCGGGGGGTCCTACGAGCAGTACTTC. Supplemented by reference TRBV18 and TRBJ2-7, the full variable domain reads NAGVMQNPRHLVRRRGQEARLRCSPMKGHSHVYWYRQLPEEGLKFMVYLQKENIIDESGMPKERFSAEFPKEGPSILRIQQVVRGDSAAYFCASSSTSGGSYEQYFGPGTRLTVT.

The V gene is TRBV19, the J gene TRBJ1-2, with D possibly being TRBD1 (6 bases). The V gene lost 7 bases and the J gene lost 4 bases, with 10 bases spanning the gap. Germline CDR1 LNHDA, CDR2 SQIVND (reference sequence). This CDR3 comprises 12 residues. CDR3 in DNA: TGTGCCAGTAAACAGGGATCCTATGGCTACACCTTC. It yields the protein CASKQGSYGYTF. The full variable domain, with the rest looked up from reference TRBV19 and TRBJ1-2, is DGGITQSPKYLFRKEGQNVTLSCEQNLNHDAMYWYRQDPGQGLRLIYYSQIVNDFQKGDIAEGYSVSREKKESFPLTVTSAQKNPTAFYLCASKQGSYGYTFGSGTRLTVV.

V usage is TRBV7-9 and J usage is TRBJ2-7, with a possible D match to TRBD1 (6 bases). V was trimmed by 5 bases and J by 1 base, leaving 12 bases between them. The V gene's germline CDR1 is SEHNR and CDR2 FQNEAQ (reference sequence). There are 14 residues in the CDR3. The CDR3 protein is CASSPRDISYEQYF. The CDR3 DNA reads TGTGCCAGCAGCCCCCGGGACATATCCTACGAGCAGTACTTC.

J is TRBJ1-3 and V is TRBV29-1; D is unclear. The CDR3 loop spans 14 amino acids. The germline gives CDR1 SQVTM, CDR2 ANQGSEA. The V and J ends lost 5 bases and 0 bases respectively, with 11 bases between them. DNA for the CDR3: TGCAGCGTTCATGGGGAGGACTCTGGAAACACCATATATTTT. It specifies CSVHGEDSGNTIYF.

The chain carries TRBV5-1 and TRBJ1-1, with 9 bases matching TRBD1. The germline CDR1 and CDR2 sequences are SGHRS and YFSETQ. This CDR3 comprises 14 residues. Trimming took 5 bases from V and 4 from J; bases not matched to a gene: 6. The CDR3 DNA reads TGCGCCAGCAGTTCCACAGGGGGCGGCACTGAAGCTTTCTTT. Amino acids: CASSSTGGGTEAFF.

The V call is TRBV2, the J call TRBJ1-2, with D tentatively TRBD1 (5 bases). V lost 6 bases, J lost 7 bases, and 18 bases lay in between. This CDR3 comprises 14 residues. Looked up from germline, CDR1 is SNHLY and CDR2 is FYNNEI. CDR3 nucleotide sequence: TGTGCCAGCAGGTACAGGACCGCGGTCGGTGGCTACACCTTC. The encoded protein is CASRYRTAVGGYTF. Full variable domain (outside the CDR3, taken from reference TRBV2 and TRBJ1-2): EPEVTQTPSHQVTQMGQEVILRCVPISNHLYFYWYRQILGQKVEFLVSFYNNEISEKSEIFDDQFSVERPDGSNFTLKIRSTKLEDSAMYFCASRYRTAVGGYTFGSGTRLTVV.